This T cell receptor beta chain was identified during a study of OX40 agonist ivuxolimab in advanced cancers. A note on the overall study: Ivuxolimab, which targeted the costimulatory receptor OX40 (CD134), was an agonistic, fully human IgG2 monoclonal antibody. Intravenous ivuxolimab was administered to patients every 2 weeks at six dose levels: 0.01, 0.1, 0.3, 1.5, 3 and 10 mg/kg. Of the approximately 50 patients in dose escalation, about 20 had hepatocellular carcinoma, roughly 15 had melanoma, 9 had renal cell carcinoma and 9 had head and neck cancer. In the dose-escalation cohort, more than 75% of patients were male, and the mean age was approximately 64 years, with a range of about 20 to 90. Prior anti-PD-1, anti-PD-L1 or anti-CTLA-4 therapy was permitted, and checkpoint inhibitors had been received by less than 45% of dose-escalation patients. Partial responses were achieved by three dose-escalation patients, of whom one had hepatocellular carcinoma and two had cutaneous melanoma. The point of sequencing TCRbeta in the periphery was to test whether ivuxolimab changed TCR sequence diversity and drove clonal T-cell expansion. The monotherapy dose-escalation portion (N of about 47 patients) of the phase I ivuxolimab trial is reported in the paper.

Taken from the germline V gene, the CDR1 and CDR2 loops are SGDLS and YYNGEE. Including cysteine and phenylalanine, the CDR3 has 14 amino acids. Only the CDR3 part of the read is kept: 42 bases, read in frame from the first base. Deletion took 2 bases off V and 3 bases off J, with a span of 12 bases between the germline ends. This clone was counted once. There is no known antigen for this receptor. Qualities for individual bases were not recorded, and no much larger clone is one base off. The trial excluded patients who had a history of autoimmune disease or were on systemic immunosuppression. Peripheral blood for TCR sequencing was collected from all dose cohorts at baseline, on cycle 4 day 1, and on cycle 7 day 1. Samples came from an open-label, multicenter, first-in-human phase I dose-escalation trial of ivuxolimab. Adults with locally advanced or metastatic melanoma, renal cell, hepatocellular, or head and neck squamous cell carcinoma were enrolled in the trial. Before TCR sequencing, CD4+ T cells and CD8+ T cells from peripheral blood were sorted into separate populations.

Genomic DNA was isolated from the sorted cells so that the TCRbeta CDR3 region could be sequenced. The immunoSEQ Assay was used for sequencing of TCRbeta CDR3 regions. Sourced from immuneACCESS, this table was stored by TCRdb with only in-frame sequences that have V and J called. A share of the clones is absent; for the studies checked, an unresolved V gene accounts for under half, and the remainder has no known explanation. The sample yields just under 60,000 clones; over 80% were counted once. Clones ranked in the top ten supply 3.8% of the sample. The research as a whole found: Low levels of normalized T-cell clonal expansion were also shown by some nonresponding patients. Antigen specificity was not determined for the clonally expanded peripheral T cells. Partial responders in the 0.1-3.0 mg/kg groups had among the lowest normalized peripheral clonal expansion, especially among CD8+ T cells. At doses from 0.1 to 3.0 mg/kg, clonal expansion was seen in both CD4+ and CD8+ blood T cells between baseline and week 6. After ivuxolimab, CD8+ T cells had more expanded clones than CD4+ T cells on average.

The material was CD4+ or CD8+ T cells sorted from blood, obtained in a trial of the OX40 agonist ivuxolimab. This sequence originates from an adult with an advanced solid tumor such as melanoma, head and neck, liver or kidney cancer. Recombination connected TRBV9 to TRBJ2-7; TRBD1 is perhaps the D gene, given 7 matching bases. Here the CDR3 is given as CASSVEGQFYEQYF. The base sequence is TGTGCCAGCAGCGTGGAGGGACAGTTCTACGAGCAGTACTTC.